This entry lists 18 T cell receptor beta chains sequenced from one sample in a study of blood T cell repertoires in COVID-19. Clones were read by immunoSEQ multiplex PCR, and TCRdb kept only the in-frame ones, dropping some. The data show around 50,000 clones, with around 90% seen just once and 2.5% to 3.5% held by the top ten. Sequenced sample: peripheral blood. The source is a human donor in a cohort sampled during active COVID-19.

V and J are TRBV24-1 and TRBJ2-3, with 10 bases aligning to TRBD2. This CDR3 comprises 19 residues. Germline assignment: CDR1 KGHDR and CDR2 SFDVKD. Trimming cost V 0 bases and J 5 bases; bases outside gene matches: 13. CDR3 residues: CATSDLGPAGGPIEDTQYF. CDR3 nucleotides: TGTGCCACCAGTGATTTGGGCCCAGCGGGAGGGCCTATAGAAGATACGCAGTATTTT.

This chain joins TRBV6-6 and TRBJ2-7; 7 bases match TRBD1. The germline gives CDR1 MNHNY, CDR2 SVGAGI (reference sequence). The CDR3 covers 13 residues. Unmatched junction bases numbered 8, after V lost 6 bases and J lost 6 bases. Written as DNA, the CDR3 is TGTGCCAGCAGCCCCACAGGGGCCAGCGAGCAGTACTTC. Amino acid sequence: CASSPTGASEQYF.

The V and J genes are TRBV3-1 (or the pseudogene TRBV3-2) and TRBJ1-2; unclear D gene. The CDR3 length is 14 residues. The germline V gene encodes CDR1 LGHDT and CDR2 YNNKEL (reference sequence). Trimming cost V 4 bases and J 6 bases, with 15 bases left between them. The CDR3 is CASSPREGGHGYTF. The CDR3 DNA reads as TGTGCCAGCAGCCCCCGGGAGGGTGGACATGGCTACACCTTC.

The J gene is TRBJ1-2, the V gene TRBV7-8; D unclear. This CDR3 is 11 amino acids long. Germline CDR1 and CDR2: SGHVS and FQNEAQ. The V end lost 1 base, the J end lost 7 bases, and 4 bases lay between the germline ends. The CDR3 spells CASSLDGGYTF. CDR3 sequence (DNA): TGTGCCAGCAGCTTAGACGGTGGCTACACCTTC.

The J gene is TRBJ1-1, the V gene TRBV6-1; 8 bases map to TRBD1. Germline assignment: CDR1 MNHNS and CDR2 SASEGT. Trimming cost V 0 bases and J 3 bases; bases outside gene matches: 3. The CDR3 totals 15 residues. The chain's CDR3 is CASSEATGGDTEAFF. The CDR3 DNA is TGTGCCAGCAGTGAAGCTACAGGGGGGGACACTGAAGCTTTCTTT.

The chain carries TRBV18 and TRBJ1-5; no clear D gene. In germline, CDR1 is KGHSH, CDR2 LQKENI. Trimming took 6 bases from V and 2 from J, leaving 11 bases between them. The length of the CDR3 is 14 residues. This CDR3 reads CASSPAGGNQPQHF. The CDR3 nucleotides are TGTGCCAGCTCCCCCGCGGGAGGCAATCAGCCCCAGCATTTT.

The genes are TRBV28 and TRBJ2-3; 10 positions match TRBD2. Per the germline V gene, CDR1 is MDHEN and CDR2 is SYDVKM. Trimming cost V 5 bases and J 6 bases; bases outside gene matches: 14. The CDR3 runs to 17 residues. The CDR3 sequence is CASSPSQGAAGGDTQYF. The CDR3 nucleotides read TGTGCCAGCAGTCCATCTCAGGGGGCAGCGGGAGGGGATACGCAGTATTTT.

This chain uses TRBV7-9 with TRBJ2-5, with 8 bases lining up with TRBD1. The germline gives CDR1 SEHNR, CDR2 FQNEAQ (reference sequence). The CDR3 covers 15 residues. Unmatched junction bases numbered 12, after V lost 8 bases and J lost 4 bases. CDR3 bases: TGTGCCAGCTCCCTGGGGCGGACAGGGCCAGAGACCCAGTACTTC. Protein: CASSLGRTGPETQYF.

The CDR3 loop reads CASSELGTGTDTQYF. DNA of the CDR3: TGTGCCAGTAGCGAACTCGGGACAGGGACAGATACGCAGTATTTT. This chain uses TRBV19 with TRBJ2-3, with 9 bases lining up with TRBD1. The CDR3 has 15 amino acids. Unmatched junction bases numbered 7, after V lost 6 bases and J lost 3 bases. Germline V gene data show CDR1 as LNHDA and CDR2 as SQIVND (reference sequence). Complete variable domain (other parts from reference TRBV19 and TRBJ2-3): DGGITQSPKYLFRKEGQNVTLSCEQNLNHDAMYWYRQDPGQGLRLIYYSQIVNDFQKGDIAEGYSVSREKKESFPLTVTSAQKNPTAFYLCASSELGTGTDTQYFGPGTRLTVL.

The chain is built from TRBV19 and TRBJ2-2; 7 nucleotides line up with TRBD2. Per the germline V gene, CDR1 is LNHDA and CDR2 is SQIVND (reference sequence). This CDR3 spans 16 amino acids. V lost 2 bases and J lost 2; bases outside the gene matches: 5. The CDR3 DNA follows: TGTGCCAGTAGTATAACCGGGACTATTAACACCGGGGAGCTGTTTTTT. Its translation: CASSITGTINTGELFF.

This chain links TRBV5-1 with TRBJ1-2, with D unclear. This CDR3 comprises 13 residues. With 3 bases removed from V and 7 bases from J, the gap between germline ends came to 13 bases. Germline V gene lookup returns CDR1 SGHRS and CDR2 YFSETQ. Here the CDR3 reads CASSSPEGAGYTF. DNA for the CDR3: TGCGCCAGCAGCTCTCCAGAGGGAGCTGGCTACACCTTC.

This clone was picked up one time. The chain couples TRBV18 to TRBJ2-7, with 10 nucleotides matching TRBD1. J was trimmed by 3 bases and V by 5 bases; bases with no gene match: 4. The CDR3 is made up of 14 amino acids. Per the germline V gene, CDR1 is KGHSH and CDR2 is LQKENI. CDR3 loop: CASSGQGVFYEQYF. The DNA for the CDR3 is TGTGCCAGCTCAGGACAGGGGGTTTTCTACGAGCAGTACTTC.

This sequence joins TRBV10-2 and TRBJ1-5; no clear D. The V end was cut by 4 bases, the J end by 2 bases, with 9 bases between. The CDR3 has 14 amino acids. Germline CDR1 WSHSY, CDR2 SAAADI. The CDR3 coding sequence is TGCGCCAGCAGTGCCGCCCGGGGCAATCAGCCCCAGCATTTT. As protein: CASSAARGNQPQHF.

The gene calls are TRBV15 and TRBJ2-2, with D uncertain. V lost 11 bases, J lost 0 bases, and 10 bases lay in between. Germline loops: CDR1 LNHNV, CDR2 YYDKDF (reference sequence). The CDR3 consists of 13 residues. The CDR3 reads CASQYANTGELFF. The DNA for the CDR3 is TGTGCCTCCCAGTACGCGAACACCGGGGAGCTGTTTTTT.

The V and J genes are TRBV6-5 and TRBJ2-6; no clear D. Germline assignment: CDR1 MNHEY and CDR2 SVGAGI. The CDR3 totals 13 residues. V was cut by 9 bases and J by 1 base, with 7 bases left in between. The CDR3 loop reads CASRTSGANVLTF. The DNA for the CDR3 is TGTGCCAGTCGTACATCTGGGGCCAACGTCCTGACTTTC.

This chain joins TRBV5-1 and TRBJ2-7, with 14 positions matching TRBD2. The CDR3 runs 15 residues. V dropped 4 bases and J dropped 5; count of bases not matched to a gene: 5. The V gene's germline CDR1 is SGHRS and CDR2 YFSETQ. The CDR3 region has the DNA TGCGCCAGCAGCAGGGGACTAGCGGGAGACGACGAGCAGTACTTC. Protein product: CASSRGLAGDDEQYF.

The chain links TRBV9 to TRBJ2-5, with D possibly matching TRBD2 (5 bases). Germline V gene lookup returns CDR1 SGDLS and CDR2 YYNGEE. The CDR3 is made up of 15 amino acids. With 1 base removed from V and 4 bases from J, the gap between germline ends came to 14 bases. The CDR3 DNA follows: TGTGCCAGCAGCGTAACTTCGATACGGGGAGAGACCCAGTACTTC. It codes for CASSVTSIRGETQYF.

The chain is built from TRBV11-2 and TRBJ2-1; D ambiguous. The germline V gene encodes CDR1 SGHAT and CDR2 FQNNGV. This CDR3 has 15 residues. Trimming took 2 bases from V and 6 from J, leaving 14 bases between them. The CDR3 DNA reads as TGTGCCAGCAGCTTACGCTCGACTCCCCTCAATGAGCAGTTCTTC. Translating it yields CASSLRSTPLNEQFF.